This TCR beta chain originates from a study of T cells in Graves' hyperthyroidism and ophthalmopathy. There were TCR beta CDR3 regions amplified from RNA transcripts. The TCR CDR3 first-round RT-PCR relied on the HTBI primer set. TCRdb redid the calling of the multiplex PCR reads with MiXCR, one entry per CDR3 protein. The sample lists roughly 740,000 distinct CDR3 sequences, 15% to 20% occurring once. Study-level results: Stable hyperthyroidism and ophthalmopathy were separated using 13 V-J signatures.

This clonotype appeared many times. Its cognate antigen is unknown. The authors deemed Graves' hyperthyroidism stable absent ophthalmopathy progression within 18 months. Newly diagnosed hyperthyroidism, duration under 2 months, in patients aged 18 to 65. Uncontrolled infection, other autoimmune disease, pregnancy or lactation led to exclusion. The sequence was collected from a man aged 18 to 30 with Graves' hyperthyroidism. The specimen was blood.

The CDR3 sequence: CASTEPRERNTEAFF. The CDR3 nucleotides are TGTGCCAGCACCGAGCCACGGGAGCGGAACACTGAAGCTTTCTTT. The rearrangement joins TRBV28 to TRBJ1-1; D remains unclear. This CDR3 is 15 amino acids long. V was trimmed by 7 bases and J by 1 base, leaving 16 bases between them. In germline, CDR1 is MDHEN, CDR2 SYDVKM. The full variable domain, its missing parts supplied by reference TRBV28 and TRBJ1-1, is DVKVTQSSRYLVKRTGEKVFLECVQDMDHENMFWYRQDPGLGLRLIYFSYDVKMKEKGDIPEGYSVSREKKERFSLILESASTNQTSMYLCASTEPRERNTEAFFGQGTRLTVV.